These 27 T cell receptor beta chains were sequenced from one sample in a study of cytomegalovirus exposure and HLA in healthy donors. The PCR used 60 Vbeta and 13 Jbeta primers. The table came from immunoSEQ multiplex PCR; TCRdb's copy has only in-frame clones and leaves some out. The table lists about 98,000 clones, about 81% of them singletons. The sequencing sample was made of PBMCs. The source of these receptors is a man aged 35 to 55 in good health and CMV-seronegative.

The chain is built from TRBV6-5 and TRBJ1-6; TRBD1 might be the D (6 bases). V lost 4 bases and J 7 bases, leaving 17 bases between the germline ends. CDR1 MNHEY and CDR2 SVGAGI come from the germline V gene. This CDR3 spans 16 amino acids. In DNA, the CDR3 is TGTGCCAGCAGTTTCCTTCGGACAGCGAGAAATTCACCCCTCCACTTT. This sequence encodes CASSFLRTARNSPLHF.

The J gene is TRBJ2-2, the V gene TRBV7-2; D perhaps matches TRBD1 (5 bases). The CDR3 spans 14 residues. Trimming removed 4 bases from V and 0 bases from J, with 6 bases in between. CDR1 is SGHTA, CDR2 FQGNSA, per germline. This chain's CDR3 is CASSSGTNTGELFF. CDR3 nucleotide sequence: TGTGCCAGCAGCTCAGGGACGAACACCGGGGAGCTGTTTTTT.

The chain has TRBV7-8 and TRBJ1-1; 10 bases match TRBD1. The V gene's germline CDR1 is SGHVS and CDR2 FQNEAQ. V was pared by 4 bases and J by 3 bases, with 5 bases of the junction left unmatched. The CDR3 spans 15 residues. The CDR3 DNA follows: TGTGCCAGCAGCTCTTGGACAGGGGGAGACACTGAAGCTTTCTTT. The encoded protein is CASSSWTGGDTEAFF.

V and J are TRBV2 and TRBJ1-5; 8 bases match TRBD1. V gave up 4 bases and J gave up 5 bases; unmatched junction bases: 4. The germline gives CDR1 SNHLY, CDR2 FYNNEI. This CDR3 is built from 14 residues. The CDR3, as DNA: TGTGCCAGCAGTGTAGGACAGGGCCATCAGCCCCAGCATTTT. It yields the protein CASSVGQGHQPQHF.

This rearrangement joins TRBV11-3 to TRBJ2-2, with D perhaps matching TRBD2 (6 bases). Germline CDR1 and CDR2: SGHNT and YENEEA. This CDR3 region has 15 residues. Trimming removed 3 bases from V and 1 base from J, with 9 bases in between. The CDR3 region has the DNA TGTGCCAGCAGCTTTGGGCGGGGGAACACCGGGGAGCTGTTTTTT. Protein: CASSFGRGNTGELFF.

The chain carries TRBV28 and TRBJ1-2; possibly TRBD1 for D (5 bases). V was trimmed by 4 bases and J by 8 bases, leaving 20 bases between them. This CDR3 is built from 15 residues. CDR1 is MDHEN and CDR2 is SYDVKM in the germline V gene. Here the CDR3 reads CASSSLGPDGGGYTF. The CDR3 nucleotides are TGTGCCAGCAGTTCTCTCGGGCCTGACGGGGGAGGCTACACCTTC.

The rearrangement links TRBV29-1 to TRBJ2-5, with 7 bases identical to TRBD1. The CDR3 has 15 amino acids. Trimming at V came to 0 bases and at J to 2 bases, leaving 6 bases not matched to a gene. Germline V lookup: CDR1 SQVTM, CDR2 ANQGSEA. The CDR3 spells CSVEDIRGRQETQYF. The CDR3 DNA reads TGCAGCGTTGAAGATATTAGGGGGCGTCAAGAGACCCAGTACTTC. Complete variable domain (other parts from reference TRBV29-1 and TRBJ2-5): SAVISQKPSRDICQRGTSLTIQCQVDSQVTMMFWYRQQPGQSLTLIATANQGSEATYESGFVIDKFPISRPNLTFSTLTVSNMSPEDSSIYLCSVEDIRGRQETQYFGPGTRLLVL.

The V and J genes are TRBV13 and TRBJ1-2; possibly TRBD1 for D (6 bases). Germline CDR1 reads PRHDT; CDR2 reads FYEKMQ (reference sequence). CDR3 length equals 13 residues. Trimming left V 5 bases short and J 7 bases short, with 14 bases between. CDR3 protein: CASSRTGSCGYTF. CDR3 in DNA: TGTGCCAGCAGCCGAACAGGGAGCTGTGGCTACACCTTC.

In its sample, this clone was seen once. The V and J genes are TRBV6-1 and TRBJ2-1; D is possibly TRBD2 (6 bases). V was cut by 8 bases and J by 8 bases, with 19 bases left in between. Germline V lookup: CDR1 MNHNS, CDR2 SASEGT. The CDR3 contains 14 residues. CDR3 nucleotide sequence: TGTGCCAGCCGCCGGGGGAGCGACGTGGATGAGCAGTTCTTC. It yields the protein CASRRGSDVDEQFF.

The V call is TRBV18, the J call TRBJ1-3; TRBD1 is a possible D gene (6 bases). The germline V gene has CDR1 KGHSH and CDR2 LQKENI. The germline V and J ends were trimmed by 0 bases and 0 bases, with 12 bases remaining between them. CDR3 size: 17 residues. The chain's CDR3 is CASSPPGHTSSGNTIYF. The CDR3 DNA reads TGTGCCAGCTCACCACCGGGACACACAAGCTCTGGAAACACCATATATTTT.

V gene TRBV30 combines with J gene TRBJ1-3, with D maybe TRBD1 (5 bases). Trimming pared 4 bases from V and 0 bases from J, leaving 10 bases between. CDR1 GTSNPN and CDR2 SVGIG come from the germline V gene (reference sequence). This CDR3 region has 14 residues. The CDR3 DNA reads as TGTGCCTGGAAGGGGCAGAACTCTGGAAACACCATATATTTT. Its translation: CAWKGQNSGNTIYF.

V gene TRBV25-1 combines with J gene TRBJ1-5, with unresolved D. V dropped 1 base and J dropped 9 bases, with 16 bases sitting between them. Germline lookup yields CDR1 MGHDK and CDR2 SYGVNS. CDR3 length: 15 amino acids. The CDR3 here is CASSELGSQNGPQHF. For the CDR3, the DNA is TGTGCCAGCAGTGAATTGGGCAGCCAGAACGGGCCCCAGCATTTT.

In its sample, this clone was seen a few times. The chain is built from TRBV10-2 and TRBJ2-5; a weak D match, TRBD1 (5 bases). Trimming removed 1 base at V and 0 bases at J, with 15 bases between. Per the germline V gene, CDR1 is WSHSY and CDR2 is SAAADI. This CDR3 has 17 residues. CDR3 loop: CASSELGAADYQETQYF. DNA for the CDR3: TGCGCCAGCAGTGAGTTAGGGGCGGCAGACTACCAAGAGACCCAGTACTTC.

The rearrangement uses TRBV5-6 and TRBJ2-2; 10 bases match TRBD1. This CDR3 is 13 amino acids long. CDR1 is SGHDT, CDR2 YYEEEE, per germline. The J segment lost 5 bases and the V segment lost 7 bases, leaving 2 bases of the junction unmatched. The CDR3 nucleotides read TGTGCCAGCGGACAGGGGGGTACCGGGGAGCTGTTTTTT. Its translation is CASGQGGTGELFF.

Notes on this clone: A junction end diverges from the germline sequence, so it may reflect a read error. The rearrangement uses TRBV2 and TRBJ1-2; TRBD1 agrees at 8 bases. This CDR3 comprises 13 residues. The germline CDR1 and CDR2 sequences are SNHLY and FYNNEI. The CDR3: CASRMDRDYGCTF. In DNA form, the CDR3 reads TGTGCCAGCAGGATGGACAGGGATTATGGCTGCACCTTC.

This chain connects TRBV6-1 to TRBJ1-2; D uncertain. The CDR3 consists of 11 residues. Trimming shortened V by 3 bases and J by 4 bases, and 3 bases separated the two germline ends. Germline CDR1 is MNHNS and CDR2 is SASEGT. CDR3 DNA: TGTGCCAGCAGTGACATCTATGGCTACACCTTC. Protein product: CASSDIYGYTF.

The chain carries TRBV5-1 and TRBJ2-5; TRBD2 matches 7 bases. The CDR3 extends over 14 amino acids. Per the germline V gene, CDR1 is SGHRS and CDR2 is YFSETQ. V was clipped by 3 bases and J by 3 bases; unmatched bases: 5. For the CDR3, the DNA is TGCGCCAGCAGCTCCGGGACTACCGAAGAGACCCAGTACTTC. Translating it yields CASSSGTTEETQYF.

The chain employs TRBV2 and TRBJ1-3; D is unclear. The CDR3 is 14 amino acids. CDR1 is SNHLY, CDR2 FYNNEI, per germline. The V end was cut by 7 bases, the J end by 1 base, with 11 bases between. This CDR3 is CASILNPSGNTIYF. The DNA of the CDR3 is TGTGCCAGCATTCTAAACCCGTCTGGAAACACCATATATTTT. Combining the CDR3 with reference TRBV2 and TRBJ1-3 gives the whole variable domain EPEVTQTPSHQVTQMGQEVILRCVPISNHLYFYWYRQILGQKVEFLVSFYNNEISEKSEIFDDQFSVERPDGSNFTLKIRSTKLEDSAMYFCASILNPSGNTIYFGEGSWLTVV.

J is TRBJ2-1 and V is TRBV10-2, with 8 bases aligning to TRBD1. This CDR3 comprises 17 residues. Trimming at V came to 0 bases and at J to 0 bases, leaving 4 bases not matched to a gene. The germline V gene encodes CDR1 WSHSY and CDR2 SAAADI. Written as DNA, the CDR3 is TGCGCCAGCAGTGAGTCGGGGCAGGGGGCCTCCTACAATGAGCAGTTCTTC. Encoded protein: CASSESGQGASYNEQFF.

V usage is TRBV5-1 and J usage is TRBJ1-4, with TRBD1 matching over 11 bases. Trimming removed 0 bases from V and 10 bases from J; junction bases left unmatched: 5. This CDR3 spans 15 amino acids. The germline V gene encodes CDR1 SGHRS and CDR2 YFSETQ. This CDR3 is CASSLEGTGGGKLFF. CDR3 bases: TGCGCCAGCAGCTTGGAGGGGACAGGGGGTGGAAAACTGTTTTTT.

This clone was detected once. V gene TRBV2 combines with J gene TRBJ2-5; D might be TRBD1 (6 bases). V gave up 3 bases and J gave up 5 bases, with 13 bases separating them. The length of the CDR3 is 14 residues. Germline loops: CDR1 SNHLY, CDR2 FYNNEI. The CDR3: CASSEGTGMETQYF. CDR3 DNA: TGTGCCAGCAGTGAGGGAACAGGGATGGAGACCCAGTACTTC. The whole variable domain, filled in from reference TRBV2 and TRBJ2-5, reads EPEVTQTPSHQVTQMGQEVILRCVPISNHLYFYWYRQILGQKVEFLVSFYNNEISEKSEIFDDQFSVERPDGSNFTLKIRSTKLEDSAMYFCASSEGTGMETQYFGPGTRLLVL.

This rearrangement joins TRBV19 to TRBJ2-3; possibly TRBD2 for D (5 bases). Trimming took 3 bases from V and 0 from J, leaving 10 bases between them. Germline values: CDR1 LNHDA, CDR2 SQIVND (reference sequence). CDR3 length: 15 residues. The CDR3 protein is CASSMGGSSTDTQYF. CDR3 coding DNA: TGTGCCAGTAGTATGGGCGGGTCAAGCACAGATACGCAGTATTTT.

In this sample, this clone turned up a few times. CDR3 sequence reads: CASSELKTSIKETQYF. CDR3 sequence (DNA): TGTGCCAGCAGTGAATTGAAGACTAGCATCAAGGAGACCCAGTACTTC. This chain joins TRBV25-1 and TRBJ2-5, with TRBD2 matching over 7 bases. The CDR3 is 16 amino acids. After removal of 1 base from V and 5 bases from J, the junction contained 10 bases not matched to a gene. Germline V lookup: CDR1 MGHDK, CDR2 SYGVNS. Full variable domain (rest looked up from reference TRBV25-1 and TRBJ2-5): EADIYQTPRYLVIGTGKKITLECSQTMGHDKMYWYQQDPGMELHLIHYSYGVNSTEKGDLSSESTVSRIRTEHFPLTLESARPSHTSQYLCASSELKTSIKETQYFGPGTRLLVL.

This clone appeared a few times. The chain couples TRBV4-3 to TRBJ1-2, with 8 positions matching TRBD1. CDR1 LGHNA and CDR2 YSLEER come from the germline V gene. With V trimmed by 4 bases and J by 7 bases, 8 bases remained unmatched. CDR3 length: 14 residues. CDR3 nucleotide sequence: TGCGCCAGCAGCCCCCGACAGGGGCGAAGTGGCTACACCTTC. Amino acid sequence: CASSPRQGRSGYTF.

This rearrangement joins TRBV5-1 to TRBJ2-7; 9 nucleotides agree with TRBD1. The CDR3 length is 15 residues. With V trimmed by 4 bases and J by 2 bases, 7 bases remained unmatched. Germline values: CDR1 SGHRS, CDR2 YFSETQ. This chain's CDR3 is CASSLSGTGPYEQYF. The CDR3 nucleotides read TGCGCCAGCAGCCTATCCGGGACAGGGCCCTACGAGCAGTACTTC.

The J gene is TRBJ2-5, the V gene TRBV5-6; 7 bases agree with TRBD1. The J segment lost 2 bases and the V segment lost 4 bases, leaving 5 bases of the junction unmatched. Germline V gives CDR1 SGHDT, CDR2 YYEEEE. CDR3 length: 14 amino acids. The CDR3 DNA reads as TGTGCCAGCAGCATCGGGACAGTACAAGAGACCCAGTACTTC. Translated, it gives CASSIGTVQETQYF.

With regard to this clone: Relative to the germline gene, one junction end is altered; a read error may explain this. The chain couples TRBV7-9 to TRBJ2-7; possible D gene TRBD1, 5 bases. The CDR3 is 16 amino acids. Germline V gives CDR1 SEHNR, CDR2 FQNEAQ (reference sequence). The CDR3 loop is CSSSSWGGVGSYEQYF. The CDR3 coding sequence is TGTTCCAGCAGCTCTTGGGGCGGAGTGGGCTCCTACGAGCAGTACTTC.